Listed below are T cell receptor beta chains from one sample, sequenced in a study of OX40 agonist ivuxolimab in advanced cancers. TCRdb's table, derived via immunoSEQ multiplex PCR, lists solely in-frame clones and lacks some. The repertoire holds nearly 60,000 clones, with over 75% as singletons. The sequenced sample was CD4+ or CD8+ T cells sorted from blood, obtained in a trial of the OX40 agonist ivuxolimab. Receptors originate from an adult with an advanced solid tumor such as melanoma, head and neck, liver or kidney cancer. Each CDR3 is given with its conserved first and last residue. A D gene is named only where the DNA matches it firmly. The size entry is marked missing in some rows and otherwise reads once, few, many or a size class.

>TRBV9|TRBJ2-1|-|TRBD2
CASSVGSGNYNEQFF
TGTGCCAGCAGCGTAGGTAGCGGGAACTACAATGAGCAGTTCTTC
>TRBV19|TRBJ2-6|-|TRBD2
CASSIPLGGTGANVLTF
TGTGCCAGTAGTATACCCTTGGGGGGGACTGGGGCCAACGTCCTGACTTTC
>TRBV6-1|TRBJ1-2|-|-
CASSDLTGPGYTF
TGTGCCAGCAGTGATCTGACAGGTCCTGGCTACACCTTC
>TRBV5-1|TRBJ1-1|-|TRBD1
CASSIGTATVNTEAFF
TGCGCCAGCAGCATCGGGACAGCCACGGTTAACACTGAAGCTTTCTTT
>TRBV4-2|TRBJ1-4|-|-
CASSQESGLTSLREKLFF
TGTGCCAGCAGCCAAGAGTCAGGTCTAACCTCCTTGAGGGAAAAACTGTTTTTT
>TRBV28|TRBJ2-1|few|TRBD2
CASSPPSGVNEQFF
TGTGCCAGCAGTCCGCCCAGCGGGGTCAATGAGCAGTTCTTC
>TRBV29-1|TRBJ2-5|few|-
CSVYYLETQYF
TGCAGCGTTTACTACCTGGAGACCCAGTACTTC
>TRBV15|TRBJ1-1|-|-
CATSSQGRAAFF
TGTGCCACCAGCAGTCAGGGCCGTGCAGCTTTCTTT
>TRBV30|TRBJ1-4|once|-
CAGDGGRGEKLFF
TGTGCCGGTGATGGGGGAAGGGGTGAAAAACTGTTTTTT
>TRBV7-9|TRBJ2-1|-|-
CASSPGTVNEQFF
TGTGCCAGCAGTCCGGGGACCGTCAATGAGCAGTTCTTC
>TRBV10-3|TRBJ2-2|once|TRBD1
CAISGMDRGNTGELFF
TGTGCCATCAGTGGCATGGACAGGGGGAACACCGGGGAGCTGTTTTTT
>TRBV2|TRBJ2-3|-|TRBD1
CASSRQGGTDTQYF
TGTGCCAGCAGTAGACAGGGAGGCACAGATACGCAGTATTTT
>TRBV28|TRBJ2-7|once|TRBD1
CASTPEGTGGYEQYF
TGTGCCAGCACCCCCGAGGGGACAGGAGGCTACGAGCAGTACTTC
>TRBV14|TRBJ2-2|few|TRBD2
CASSHQRVLAGETGELFF
TGTGCCAGCAGCCACCAAAGGGTCCTAGCGGGAGAAACCGGGGAGCTGTTTTTT
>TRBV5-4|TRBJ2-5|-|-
CASSQDTSSLETQYF
TGTGCCAGCAGCCAAGATACTAGCAGTCTGGAGACCCAGTACTTC
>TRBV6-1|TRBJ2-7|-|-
CASSLSVGLFHEQYF
TGTGCCAGCAGCTTAAGTGTGGGGCTATTCCACGAGCAGTACTTC
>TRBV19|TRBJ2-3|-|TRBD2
CASRKDLAGGPDTQYF
TGTGCCAGTAGAAAGGACTTAGCGGGAGGGCCAGATACGCAGTATTTT
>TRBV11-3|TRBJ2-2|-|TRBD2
CASSKGTGTSGTTSTGELFF
TGTGCCAGCAGCAAAGGAACCGGGACTAGCGGGACAACGAGCACCGGGGAGCTGTTTTTT
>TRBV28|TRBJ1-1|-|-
CAITRGLNTEAFF
TGTGCCATTACGAGGGGCCTGAACACTGAAGCTTTCTTT
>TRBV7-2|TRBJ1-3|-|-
CASSSPLNTIYF
TGTGCCAGCAGCTCTCCACTAAACACCATATATTTT
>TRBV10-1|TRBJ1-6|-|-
CASSDPHEGPLHF
TGCGCCAGCAGTGATCCCCACGAGGGACCCCTCCACTTT
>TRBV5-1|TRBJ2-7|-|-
CASSRRDGVAEQYF
TGCGCCAGCTCCCGCCGGGACGGGGTCGCCGAGCAGTACTTC
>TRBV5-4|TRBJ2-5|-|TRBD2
CASSYPGGVETQYF
TGTGCCAGCAGCTACCCCGGGGGGGTGGAGACCCAGTACTTC
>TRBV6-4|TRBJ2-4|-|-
CAFLGDIQYF
TGTGCCTTCCTGGGGGACATTCAGTACTTC
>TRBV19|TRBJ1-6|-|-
CASTSGGSAGPLHF
TGTGCCAGTACCAGTGGCGGGAGTGCAGGCCCCCTCCACTTT
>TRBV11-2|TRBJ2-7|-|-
CAGSWRALNEQYF
TGTGCCGGCAGCTGGCGGGCGTTGAACGAGCAGTACTTC
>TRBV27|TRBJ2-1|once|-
CASRVSGLSYNEQFF
TGTGCCAGCAGGGTTAGCGGACTAAGCTACAATGAGCAGTTCTTC
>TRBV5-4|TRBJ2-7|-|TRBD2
CASSLHGAGLHEQYF
TGTGCCAGCAGCCTCCACGGAGCGGGACTCCACGAGCAGTACTTC
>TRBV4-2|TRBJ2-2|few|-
CASSQDNLAGELFF
TGTGCCAGCAGCCAAGATAATTTGGCGGGGGAGCTGTTTTTT
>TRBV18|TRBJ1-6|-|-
CASSPGGLNSPLHF
TGTGCCAGCTCACCAGGGGGTTTAAATTCACCCCTCCACTTT
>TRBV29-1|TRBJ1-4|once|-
CSVGGKSLNEKLFF
TGCAGCGTTGGGGGGAAATCTTTGAATGAAAAACTGTTTTTT
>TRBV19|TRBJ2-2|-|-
CAIGGPPHTGELFF
TGTGCCATTGGCGGACCCCCGCACACCGGGGAGCTGTTTTTT
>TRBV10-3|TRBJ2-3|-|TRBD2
CAIRSGTIDTQYF
TGTGCCATCAGGTCCGGGACTATCGATACGCAGTATTTT
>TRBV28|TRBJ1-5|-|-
CASEDSNQPQHF
TGTGCCAGTGAGGATAGCAATCAGCCCCAGCATTTT
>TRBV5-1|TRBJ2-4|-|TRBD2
CASSLVSGRAFENIQYF
TGCGCCAGCAGCTTGGTCTCCGGGAGGGCCTTCGAAAACATTCAGTACTTC
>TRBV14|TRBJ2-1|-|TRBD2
CASSQTGGLAGDEQFF
TGTGCCAGCAGCCAGACAGGGGGACTAGCGGGAGATGAGCAGTTCTTC
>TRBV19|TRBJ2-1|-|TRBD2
CASGGLAGEGNEQFF
TGTGCCAGTGGCGGACTAGCGGGAGAGGGCAATGAGCAGTTCTTC
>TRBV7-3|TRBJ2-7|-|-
CASRNGVSSYEQYF
TGTGCCAGCAGAAACGGGGTAAGCTCCTACGAGCAGTACTTC
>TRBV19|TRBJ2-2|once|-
CASSILQGTGELFF
TGTGCCAGTAGTATCCTACAGGGAACCGGGGAGCTGTTTTTT
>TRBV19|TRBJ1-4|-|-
CASSVADFGNEKLFF
TGTGCCAGTAGTGTAGCGGACTTCGGTAATGAAAAACTGTTTTTT
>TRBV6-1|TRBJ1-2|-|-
CASSEWRGISGYTF
TGTGCCAGCAGTGAATGGCGGGGTATTAGCGGCTACACCTTC
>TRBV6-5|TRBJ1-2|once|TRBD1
CASTRQGNGYTF
TGTGCCAGCACGCGACAGGGGAATGGCTACACCTTC
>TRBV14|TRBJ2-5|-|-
CASSRHHQETQYF
TGTGCCAGCAGCCGGCATCACCAAGAGACCCAGTACTTC
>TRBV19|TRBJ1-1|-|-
CASIGQNFEPGSVAFF
TGTGCCAGTATTGGCCAAAATTTTGAGCCGGGGTCGGTAGCTTTCTTT
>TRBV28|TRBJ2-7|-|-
CASSLSTGSHEQYF
TGTGCCAGCAGTTTATCAACCGGGAGTCACGAGCAGTACTTC
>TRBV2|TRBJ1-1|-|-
CASEILGMAFF
TGTGCCAGCGAAATTCTGGGGATGGCTTTCTTT
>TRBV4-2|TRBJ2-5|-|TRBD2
CASSVGLTSGRAGETQYF
TGTGCCAGCAGCGTAGGCCTGACTAGCGGGAGGGCCGGGGAGACCCAGTACTTC